What follows is one TCR beta chain and its context. This clone has more than one count but fewer than ten. Its antigen is currently not known. Qualities for individual bases were not recorded, and no much larger clone is one base off. This entry is derived from a study of blood T cell repertoires in COVID-19 (TCRdb year 2020). Background for the entire study: Samples from collaborators originated in the United States, Italy and Spain and spanned both the acute and convalescent phases of COVID-19. The prospective study material was composed of cDNA or gDNA derived from T cells, B-cell-depleted T cells, or PBMCs. The repertoires were made available in a free public database intended to serve as a resource for research on the immune response to SARS-CoV-2. Where available, HLA class I and class II types were obtained from metadata supplied by the sample provider rather than from assay-based typing. The sample metadata nearly always contained a de-identified subject ID, COVID-19 status, age in years and sex. Subjects who had been exposed to COVID-19, were actively infected with it, or had recovered from it provided the deeply sampled blood TCRbeta repertoires that made up the dataset. Samples were obtained from the ongoing ImmuneRACE study (first 160 participants) and from some 1,300 subjects provided by 6 global collaborators.

The immunoSEQ Assay, a bias-controlled multiplex PCR, was used to amplify TCRbeta CDR3 regions from genomic DNA. Under the source paper's analysis protocol: Nucleated cell counts per sample were estimated from amplification of reference gene primers within the assay. To quantify the absolute abundance of each unique TCRbeta CDR3 rearrangement, sequence reads were collapsed and filtered. For each sample, productive Simpson clonality was calculated as the square root of Simpson's diversity index over productive rearrangements. Sourced from immuneACCESS, this table was stored by TCRdb with only in-frame sequences that have V and J called. A share of the clones is absent; for the studies checked, an unresolved V gene accounts for under half, and the remainder has no known explanation. The DNA gave D and trimming, while V, J and clone size come from that table. The sample table lists under 60,000 clones, around four fifths of them with a count of one. The ten top clones hold around 3.5% of the sample.

What the study reported, not specific to this receptor: The amount of clinical and demographic metadata varied by source and participant and was provided uncurated.

Whole blood was collected in K2EDTA tubes by collaborating institutions according to the institutions' own protocols. Collaborator samples were shipped for TCRbeta analysis as frozen whole blood, isolated PBMCs, or DNA extracted from either sample type. The clonotype was recovered from a man in his 60s with acute or convalescent COVID-19. Sequences were obtained from peripheral blood.

The bases are TGTGCCAGTCACAGGGAACAAAACTATGGCTACACCTTC. Its amino acids are CASHREQNYGYTF. The rearranged segments are TRBV2 and TRBJ1-2; a tentative D match to TRBD1 spans 6 bases. The germline V gene encodes CDR1 SNHLY and CDR2 FYNNEI. V lost 9 bases and J lost 2 bases; the stretch between them is 13 bases long. Including the terminal cysteine and phenylalanine, the CDR3 comprises 13 residues. The CDR3 DNA has 39 bases and is translated from base 1.